The clone carrying this T cell receptor beta chain was detected ten times or more. Germline CDR1 SGHRS, CDR2 YFSETQ. This CDR3 is 18 amino acids long. V trimming: 3 bases; J trimming: 0 bases; junction bases outside the gene matches: 7. This specimen comes from a study of patients and donors after allogeneic stem cell transplantation. Each CDR3 protein is one row after TCRdb ran MiXCR on the RT-PCR reads. The repertoire has 200,000 to 250,000 distinct CDR3 sequences, roughly 13% of them found once; the top ten carry around a tenth. Sequenced: blood, either unsorted or a sorted T cell fraction (not recorded which). The TCR was taken from a human donor who was either an allogeneic HSCT recipient or a stem cell or donor lymphocyte infusion donor (not recorded which). It is not recorded whose cells these are; they may come from a transplant donor. The rearrangement uses TRBV5-1 and TRBJ2-2, with TRBD2 matching over 11 bases. CDR3 sequence reads: CASSSSLSGGANTGELFF. The CDR3 coding sequence is TGCGCCAGCAGCTCCTCACTTAGCGGGGGGGCGAACACCGGGGAGCTGTTTTTT. The full variable domain, its missing parts supplied by reference TRBV5-1 and TRBJ2-2, is KAGVTQTPRYLIKTRGQQVTLSCSPISGHRSVSWYQQTPGQGLQFLFEYFSETQRNKGNFPGRFSGRQFSNSRSEMNVSTLELGDSALYLCASSSSLSGGANTGELFFGEGSRLTVL.